These 17 T cell receptor beta chains came from one sample sequenced in a study of identical twins. TCRdb itself ran the 5' RACE reads through MiXCR, one entry per CDR3 protein. Found here are about 240,000 distinct CDR3 sequences, 10% to 13% of them singletons; the top ten hold approximately 9.1%. The sequencing sample was made of memory T cells sorted from blood. The receptor set was obtained from a man aged 50-59 years in good health.

In its sample, this clonotype was seen many times. V gene TRBV20-1 combines with J gene TRBJ2-3, with 12 bases matching TRBD2. The germline V gene encodes CDR1 DFQATT and CDR2 SNEGSKA (reference sequence). Trimming at V came to 2 bases and at J to 0 bases, leaving 12 bases not matched to a gene. The length of the CDR3 is 19 residues. CDR3 DNA: TGCAGTGCTAGATCCGGACTAGCGGGGAAATACTTCAGCACAGATACGCAGTATTTT. Translated, it gives CSARSGLAGKYFSTDTQYF.

At least ten counts were recorded for this clonotype. Compared with germline, one end of the junction differs, possibly owing to a read error. The chain employs TRBV20-1 and TRBJ2-3, with D perhaps given as TRBD1 or TRBD2 (5 bases each). Looked up from germline, CDR1 is DFQATT and CDR2 is SNEGSKA (reference sequence). CDR3 length: 12 residues. The DNA for the CDR3 is TGCAGTGCCAGAGGGGCCCGGGATACGCAGTATTTT. Encoded protein: CSARGARDTQYF.

The chain employs TRBV6-2 or TRBV6-3 and TRBJ2-1; 12 bases line up with TRBD2. V shed 7 bases and J 13 bases; nucleotides not matched to a gene: 11. CDR1 and CDR2 from the germline V gene are MNHEY and SVGEGT. The CDR3 has 14 residues. Here the CDR3 DNA reads TGTGCCAGCACGTTGCTAGCGGGAGGGTACACCCAGTTCTTC. Translation gives CASTLLAGGYTQFF.

This clonotype was seen repeatedly, ten times or more. This chain links TRBV5-1 with TRBJ1-1; possibly TRBD1 for D (5 bases). This CDR3 region has 16 residues. V lost 2 bases and J lost 1, with 15 bases in between. Germline lookup yields CDR1 SGHRS and CDR2 YFSETQ. The CDR3 sequence: CASSFGDGTPNTEAFF. The CDR3 nucleotides read TGCGCCAGCAGCTTTGGGGACGGGACTCCGAACACTGAAGCTTTCTTT.

This clonotype has a single count. The chain recombines TRBV15 with TRBJ2-5; tentatively, D is TRBD2 (6 bases). The germline V gene has CDR1 LNHNV and CDR2 YYDKDF (reference sequence). The CDR3 has 14 amino acids. V shed 3 bases and J shed 4 bases, with 12 bases lying between them. CDR3: CATSSSPGGETQYF. For the CDR3, the DNA is TGTGCCACCAGCAGTTCCCCCGGGGGAGAGACCCAGTACTTC.

This clonotype was counted between two and nine times. The chain carries TRBV20-1 and TRBJ2-7; D assignment may be TRBD1 or TRBD2 (5 bases each). Trimming cost V 5 bases and J 0 bases, with 35 bases left between them. The germline CDR1 and CDR2 sequences are DFQATT and SNEGSKA (reference sequence). There are 21 residues in the CDR3. The CDR3 is CSAFGRGSPREGPLTSYEQYF. The CDR3 nucleotides read TGCAGTGCTTTCGGCCGGGGCAGCCCACGTGAAGGACCCCTTACCTCCTACGAGCAGTACTTC.

This clonotype was observed at least ten times. CDR3 in amino acids: CASSFRDRGSGELFF. CDR3 sequence (DNA): TGCGCCAGCAGCTTCAGGGACAGGGGTTCCGGGGAGCTGTTTTTT. The chain couples TRBV5-1 to TRBJ2-2; 10 bases line up with TRBD1. Germline assignment: CDR1 SGHRS and CDR2 YFSETQ. J gave up 6 bases and V 2 bases, and 4 bases lay outside the gene matches. The length of the CDR3 is 15 residues. Complete variable domain (other parts from reference TRBV5-1 and TRBJ2-2): KAGVTQTPRYLIKTRGQQVTLSCSPISGHRSVSWYQQTPGQGLQFLFEYFSETQRNKGNFPGRFSGRQFSNSRSEMNVSTLELGDSALYLCASSFRDRGSGELFFGEGSRLTVL.

The chain has TRBV5-1 and TRBJ1-6; TRBD1 is a possible D gene (5 bases). From germline, CDR1 is SGHRS and CDR2 YFSETQ. Trimming shortened V by 0 bases and J by 6 bases, and 13 bases separated the two germline ends. The CDR3 sequence is 16 residues long. CDR3 residues: CASSLEVTAINSPLHF. The CDR3 DNA is TGCGCCAGCAGCTTGGAAGTGACAGCAATTAATTCACCCCTCCACTTT.

This clonotype has just a few counts. This chain joins TRBV27 and TRBJ2-1; no clear D. The CDR3 totals 11 residues. The V and J ends lost 6 bases and 7 bases respectively, with 7 bases between them. CDR1 MNHEY and CDR2 SMNVEV come from the germline V gene (reference sequence). CDR3 nucleotides: TGTGCCAGCAGGTATGGAAATGAGCAGTTCTTC. Protein product: CASRYGNEQFF.

This clonotype was picked up many times. This chain joins TRBV20-1 and TRBJ1-5, with no clear D. The CDR3 totals 13 residues. Looked up from germline, CDR1 is DFQATT and CDR2 is SNEGSKA (reference sequence). V was clipped by 6 bases and J by 1 base, with 10 bases between them. The CDR3 nucleotides read TGCAGTGCCGGGAGTGGCAGCAATCAGCCCCAGCATTTT. It specifies CSAGSGSNQPQHF.

The gene calls are TRBV27 and TRBJ1-6; 7 bases fit TRBD1. V shed 6 bases and J 7 bases; nucleotides not matched to a gene: 6. The CDR3 consists of 14 residues. Germline CDR1 reads MNHEY; CDR2 reads SMNVEV (reference sequence). The CDR3 is CASRQTGANSPLHF. As DNA, the CDR3 is TGTGCCAGCAGACAAACAGGGGCGAATTCACCCCTCCACTTT.

V is TRBV5-1 and J is TRBJ2-5, with D perhaps TRBD1 (6 bases). Trimming pared 3 bases from V and 3 bases from J, leaving 9 bases between. The CDR3 covers 13 residues. The V gene's germline CDR1 is SGHRS and CDR2 YFSETQ. CDR3 region: CASSSWTEETQYF. The CDR3 DNA sequence: TGCGCCAGCAGCTCCTGGACAGAAGAGACCCAGTACTTC.

The rearrangement uses TRBV4-1 and TRBJ2-5; TRBD2 matches at 7 bases. V shed 1 base and J 3 bases; nucleotides not matched to a gene: 5. This CDR3 has 15 residues. Germline CDR1 is MGHRA and CDR2 is YSYEKL. DNA for the CDR3: TGCGCCAGCAGCCAAGCCGGGACTAACGAAGAGACCCAGTACTTC. Translated, it gives CASSQAGTNEETQYF.

The sample holds a few counts of this clonotype. J is TRBJ1-6 and V is TRBV28; 12 bases align to TRBD1. V was pared by 6 bases and J by 13 bases, with 13 bases of the junction left unmatched. The germline gives CDR1 MDHEN, CDR2 SYDVKM. This CDR3 is 16 amino acids long. CDR3 region: CASSTGGGGQGAPLHF. CDR3 DNA: TGTGCCAGCAGCACCGGGGGTGGGGGACAGGGGGCCCCCCTCCACTTT.

The chain carries TRBV19 and TRBJ1-1; 8 bases are shared with TRBD1. Germline lookup yields CDR1 LNHDA and CDR2 SQIVND (reference sequence). The CDR3 is 15 amino acids. The V segment lost 3 bases and the J segment 5 bases; nucleotides outside the gene matches: 8. CDR3 protein: CASSISRGQATEAFF. CDR3 coding DNA: TGTGCCAGTAGTATCTCGCGGGGACAGGCAACTGAAGCTTTCTTT.

This clonotype was observed a handful of times. The rearrangement links TRBV11-2 to TRBJ2-1, with D perhaps assigned TRBD1 or TRBD2 (5 bases each). This CDR3 comprises 16 residues. V lost 4 bases and J lost 5, with 18 bases in between. Germline V gene data show CDR1 as SGHAT and CDR2 as FQNNGV. CDR3 sequence (DNA): TGTGCCAGCAGCTCCCGGGGCCCCAATCATAACAATGAGCAGTTCTTC. Its translation: CASSSRGPNHNNEQFF.

This clonotype was seen ten or more times. The chain links TRBV28 to TRBJ2-3; 12 nucleotides match TRBD2. The germline V gene encodes CDR1 MDHEN and CDR2 SYDVKM. V trimming: 5 bases; J trimming: 0 bases; junction bases outside the gene matches: 3. The CDR3 is 16 amino acids. The CDR3 DNA follows: TGTGCCAGCAGTCACCTAGCGGGGGGGAGCACAGATACGCAGTATTTT. Translation gives CASSHLAGGSTDTQYF.